This T cell receptor (beta chain) was identified during a study of blood T cell repertoires in COVID-19. Study-wide background: Acute and convalescent COVID-19 specimens originated in the United States, Italy and Spain. From T cells, B-cell-depleted T cells, or PBMCs came the material, which was cDNA or gDNA.

Sequencing was performed with immunoSEQ multiplex PCR; in TCRdb, only in-frame clones are kept and a portion is missing. This table has about 23,000 clones, 86% appearing once. CDR1 LNHDA and CDR2 SQIVND come from the germline V gene (reference sequence). The CDR3 is made up of 14 amino acids. V was shortened by 5 bases and J by 1 base, with 11 bases between the two germline ends. The sequence was collected from a human donor with active COVID-19. The donor label of this sample is uncertain. J is TRBJ2-5 and V is TRBV19; the D gene is possibly TRBD2 (6 bases). Sequenced: peripheral blood. DNA of the CDR3: TGTGCCAGTAGTTCAATGGGGGGCCAAGAGACCCAGTACTTC. This translates into CASSSMGGQETQYF.